This T cell receptor beta chain was profiled in a study of OX40 agonist ivuxolimab in advanced cancers. Across the whole study: Ivuxolimab, an agonistic anti-OX40 (CD134) antibody, was given to patients. Study results and limitations: The average count of expanded clones was higher among CD8+ T cells than among CD4+. Expanded peripheral T-cell antigen specificity went undetermined.

This CDR3 has 15 residues. J was trimmed by 9 bases and V by 1 base; bases with no gene match: 10. The V gene's germline CDR1 is SGHTA and CDR2 FQGNSA. As to this clone: Its antigen is unidentified.

Sequenced by immunoSEQ multiplex PCR; TCRdb stores in-frame clones only, minus some. The sample carries 79,000 or so clones, approximately 85% recorded once. The genes are TRBV7-2 and TRBJ2-7; 9 nucleotides match TRBD2. This specimen was CD4+ or CD8+ T cells sorted from blood, taken in a trial of the OX40 agonist ivuxolimab. This sequence was found in an adult with an advanced solid tumor such as melanoma, head and neck, liver or kidney cancer. The CDR3 DNA reads TGTGCCAGCAGCTTAGGGGCTAGCGGGGCCCGAGGGCAGTACTTC. The encoded protein is CASSLGASGARGQYF.